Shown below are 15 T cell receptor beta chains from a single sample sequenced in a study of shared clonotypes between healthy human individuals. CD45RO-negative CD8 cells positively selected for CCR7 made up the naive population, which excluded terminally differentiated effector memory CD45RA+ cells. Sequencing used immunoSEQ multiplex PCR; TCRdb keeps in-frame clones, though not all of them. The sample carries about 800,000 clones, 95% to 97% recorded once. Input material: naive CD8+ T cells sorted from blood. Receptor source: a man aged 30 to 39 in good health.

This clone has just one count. CDR3 bases: TGTGCCAGCAGTGTCGCCGTGGTTCAGCCCCAGCATTTT. Translation: CASSVAVVQPQHF. This chain links TRBV6-1 with TRBJ1-5; D is undetermined. Germline CDR1 MNHNS, CDR2 SASEGT. V was shortened by 4 bases and J by 6 bases, with 10 bases between the two germline ends. This CDR3 spans 13 amino acids.

The CDR3 DNA is TGTGCCAGCAGCCCGCCCGAAGACCCCCCTTTGAGTGGGCAGTACTTC. Its translation is CASSPPEDPPLSGQYF. This rearrangement joins TRBV7-9 to TRBJ2-7; D call uncertain. Germline values: CDR1 SEHNR, CDR2 FQNEAQ (reference sequence). V was clipped by 5 bases and J by 9 bases, with 26 bases between them. CDR3 length: 16 amino acids.

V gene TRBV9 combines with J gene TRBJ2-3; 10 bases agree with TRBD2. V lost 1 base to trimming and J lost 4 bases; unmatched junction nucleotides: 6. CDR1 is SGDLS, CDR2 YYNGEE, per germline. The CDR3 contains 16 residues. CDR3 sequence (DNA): TGTGCCAGCAGCGTAAAAGCGGGAGGGCCCCCAGATACGCAGTATTTT. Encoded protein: CASSVKAGGPPDTQYF.

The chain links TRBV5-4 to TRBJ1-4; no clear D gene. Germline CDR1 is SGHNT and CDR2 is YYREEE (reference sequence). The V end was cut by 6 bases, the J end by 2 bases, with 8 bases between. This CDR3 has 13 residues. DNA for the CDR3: TGTGCCAGCAATCGGTCGACTAATGAAAAACTGTTTTTT. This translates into CASNRSTNEKLFF.

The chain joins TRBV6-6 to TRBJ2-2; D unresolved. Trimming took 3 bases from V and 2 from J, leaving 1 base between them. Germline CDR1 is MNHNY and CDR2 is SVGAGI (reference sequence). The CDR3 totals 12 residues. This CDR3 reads CASSYNTGELFF. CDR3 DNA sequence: TGTGCCAGCAGTTATAACACCGGGGAGCTGTTTTTT.

In DNA form, the CDR3 reads TGTGCCAGCAGCTTCCTTGAACTAGCGGGAAACGAGCAGTACTTC. It encodes CASSFLELAGNEQYF. This chain joins TRBV7-8 and TRBJ2-7; 10 bases line up with TRBD2. There are 15 residues in the CDR3. The germline CDR1 and CDR2 sequences are SGHVS and FQNEAQ. Trimming removed 3 bases from V and 5 bases from J; junction bases left unmatched: 7.

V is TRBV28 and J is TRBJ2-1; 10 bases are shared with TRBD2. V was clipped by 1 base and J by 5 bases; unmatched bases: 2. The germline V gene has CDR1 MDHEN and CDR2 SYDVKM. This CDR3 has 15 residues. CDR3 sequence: CASSLYLAGDNEQFF. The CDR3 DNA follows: TGTGCCAGCAGTTTATATCTAGCGGGAGACAATGAGCAGTTCTTC.

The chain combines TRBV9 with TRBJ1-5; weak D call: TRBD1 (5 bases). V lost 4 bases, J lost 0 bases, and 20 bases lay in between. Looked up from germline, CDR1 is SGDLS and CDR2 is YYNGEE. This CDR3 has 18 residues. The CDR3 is CASSLRVGRIYSNQPQHF. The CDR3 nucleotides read TGTGCCAGCAGCCTCCGAGTGGGGCGGATTTATAGCAATCAGCCCCAGCATTTT.

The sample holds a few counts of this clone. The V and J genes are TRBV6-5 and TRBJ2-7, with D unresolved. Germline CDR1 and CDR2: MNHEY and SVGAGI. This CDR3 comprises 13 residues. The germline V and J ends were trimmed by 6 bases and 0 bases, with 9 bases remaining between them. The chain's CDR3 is CASSSVGSYEQYF. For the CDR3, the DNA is TGTGCCAGCAGCTCCGTCGGCTCCTACGAGCAGTACTTC.

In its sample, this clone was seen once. Here the CDR3 reads CASSLAGTLDNEQFF. CDR3 DNA sequence: TGTGCCAGCAGCTTAGCAGGGACTTTGGACAATGAGCAGTTCTTC. This chain uses TRBV11-2 with TRBJ2-1; D is perhaps TRBD2 (6 bases). V lost 1 base and J lost 5, with 12 bases in between. The CDR3 contains 15 residues. CDR1 SGHAT and CDR2 FQNNGV come from the germline V gene.

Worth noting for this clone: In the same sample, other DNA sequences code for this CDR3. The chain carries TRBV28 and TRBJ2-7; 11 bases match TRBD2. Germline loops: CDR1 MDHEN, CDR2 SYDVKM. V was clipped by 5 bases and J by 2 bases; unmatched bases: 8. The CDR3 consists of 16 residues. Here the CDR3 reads CASSLRTSGHTYEQYF. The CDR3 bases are TGTGCCAGCAGTCTCAGGACTAGCGGGCATACCTACGAGCAGTACTTC.

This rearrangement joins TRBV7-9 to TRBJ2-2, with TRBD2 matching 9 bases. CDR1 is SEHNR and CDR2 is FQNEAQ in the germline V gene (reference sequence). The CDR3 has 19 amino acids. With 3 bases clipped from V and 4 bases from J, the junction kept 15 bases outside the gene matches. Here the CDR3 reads CASSFPLTSGRTGTGELFF. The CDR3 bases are TGTGCCAGCAGCTTTCCCTTGACTAGCGGACGCACTGGCACCGGGGAGCTGTTTTTT.

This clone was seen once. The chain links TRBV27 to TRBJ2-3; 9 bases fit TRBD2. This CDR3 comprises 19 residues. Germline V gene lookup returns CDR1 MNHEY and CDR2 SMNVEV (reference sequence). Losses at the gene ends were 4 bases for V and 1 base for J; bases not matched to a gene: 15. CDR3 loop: CASSSQVPQAGGRTDTQYF. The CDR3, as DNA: TGTGCCAGCAGTTCCCAGGTACCCCAAGCGGGAGGACGCACAGATACGCAGTATTTT.

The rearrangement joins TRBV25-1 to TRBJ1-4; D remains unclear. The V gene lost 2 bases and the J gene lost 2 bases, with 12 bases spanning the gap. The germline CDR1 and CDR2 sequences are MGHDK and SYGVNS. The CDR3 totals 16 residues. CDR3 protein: CASSERGLSTNEKLFF. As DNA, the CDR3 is TGTGCCAGCAGTGAAAGAGGGTTGTCGACTAATGAAAAACTGTTTTTT.

CDR3 protein: CATSTEWASYSNQPQHF. CDR3 nucleotide sequence: TGTGCCACCAGCACTGAGTGGGCAAGCTATAGCAATCAGCCCCAGCATTTT. The chain employs TRBV15 and TRBJ1-5; D is uncertain. The germline gives CDR1 LNHNV, CDR2 YYDKDF (reference sequence). The CDR3 is 17 residues long. Trimming cost V 4 bases and J 0 bases, with 16 bases left between them.